This TCR beta chain was sequenced during a study of blood T cell repertoires in COVID-19. In the original workflow: How many nucleated cells were present was estimated from reference gene primer amplification. TCRdb keeps only in-frame clones here, not all; method: immunoSEQ multiplex PCR. V and J calls and clone size are those listed in that table; D and trimming were worked out from the DNA. The sample includes fewer than 300,000 clones, roughly 88% of them seen just once. The CDR3 consists of 15 residues. V lost 3 bases and J lost 3; bases outside the gene matches: 6. Germline lookup yields CDR1 MNHEY and CDR2 SMNVEV (reference sequence).

This clonotype originated in a man aged 18 to 30 with active or convalescent COVID-19. Sample: peripheral blood. The gene calls are TRBV27 and TRBJ2-5; 8 bases are a match to TRBD1. The CDR3 loop is CASSFGTGGKETQYF. In DNA form, the CDR3 reads TGTGCCAGCAGTTTTGGAACAGGGGGTAAAGAGACCCAGTACTTC.